This T cell receptor (beta chain) was identified in a study of shared clonotypes between healthy human individuals. Clones were read by immunoSEQ multiplex PCR, and TCRdb kept only the in-frame ones, dropping some. The top ten hold roughly 0.13% of the sample, which has more than 2 million clones, approximately 94% seen once. The germline CDR1 and CDR2 sequences are KGHSH and LQKENI. The V end lost 5 bases, the J end lost 0 bases, and 11 bases lay between the germline ends. The CDR3 contains 15 residues. The chain uses TRBV18 and TRBJ2-1, with D possibly TRBD2 on 6 matching bases. The sample taken for sequencing was naive CD4+ T cells sorted from blood. Regarding subset: CD45RA+ positively selected. This receptor was obtained from a man aged 18 to 30 in good health. The CDR3 here is CASSGGLSSYNEQFF. In DNA, the CDR3 is TGTGCCAGCTCAGGGGGGTTAAGCTCCTACAATGAGCAGTTCTTC.